The 8 T cell receptor beta chains given below trace back to one sample, sequenced in a study of Graves' ophthalmopathy and Graves' hyperthyroidism. The sequenced template was RNA, covering the TCR beta CDR3 region. The first-round RT-PCR employed HTBI primers together with the Qiagen OneStep RT-PCR kit. A multiplex PCR was then performed as the second round. TCRdb re-called the multiplex PCR reads through MiXCR, storing one row per CDR3 protein. The table has about 410,000 distinct CDR3 sequences, about 18% seen once; the top ten hold around 1.6%. The specimen sequenced was peripheral blood. Receptor source: a woman between 18 and 29 years old with Graves' ophthalmopathy.

The sample holds many counts of this clonotype. The chain employs TRBV24-1 and TRBJ2-4, with TRBD1 matching over 12 bases. The CDR3 contains 17 residues. Germline trimming cut 4 bases from V and 1 base from J; bases unmatched to any gene: 4. Germline CDR1 reads KGHDR; CDR2 reads SFDVKD. As DNA, the CDR3 is TGTGCCACCAGTGAAAGGGACAGGGGGCTGGCCAAAAACATTCAGTACTTC. This codes for CATSERDRGLAKNIQYF.

V is TRBV4-1 and J is TRBJ2-5; TRBD1 might be the D (6 bases). The CDR3 totals 17 residues. Germline lookup yields CDR1 MGHRA and CDR2 YSYEKL. V dropped 2 bases and J dropped 1 base, with 17 bases sitting between them. The CDR3 coding sequence is TGCGCCAGCAGCCAAAGGGACATCCAAGGGCTCCAAGAGACCCAGTACTTC. This codes for CASSQRDIQGLQETQYF.

This clonotype showed up many times. This rearrangement joins TRBV6-2 or TRBV6-3 to TRBJ1-2; D possibly corresponds to TRBD1 (5 bases). V lost 2 bases to trimming and J lost 8 bases, with 12 bases between them. This CDR3 is built from 13 residues. Germline-derived CDR1 and CDR2 are MNHEY and SVGEGT. CDR3 bases: TGTGCCAGCAGTTACCGCGGGGGTGCCGGCTACACCTTC. Translating it yields CASSYRGGAGYTF.

In its sample, this clonotype was seen many times. The chain couples TRBV5-1 to TRBJ2-2; no clear D. The CDR3 has 14 residues. V dropped 7 bases and J dropped 0 bases, with 10 bases sitting between them. Looked up from germline, CDR1 is SGHRS and CDR2 is YFSETQ. The CDR3: CASGTPANTGELFF. CDR3 in DNA: TGCGCCAGCGGCACCCCGGCGAACACCGGGGAGCTGTTTTTT.

The chain recombines TRBV20-1 with TRBJ2-5, with 14 positions matching TRBD2. The CDR3 loop spans 16 amino acids. Germline V CDR1 and CDR2: DFQATT, SNEGSKA (reference sequence). J was trimmed by 5 bases and V by 2 bases; bases with no gene match: 7. The CDR3 here is CSARSGLAGVGETQYF. The CDR3 bases are TGCAGTGCTAGATCGGGACTAGCGGGAGTGGGGGAGACCCAGTACTTC.

This chain joins TRBV12-3 or TRBV12-4 and TRBJ1-6; tentatively, D is TRBD1 (6 bases). V was shortened by 1 base and J by 12 bases, with 16 bases between the two germline ends. This CDR3 has 15 amino acids. In DNA form, the CDR3 reads TGTGCCAGCAGTTTAGAGGGGCCCCAAGGGGGACCCCTCCACTTT. Amino acid sequence: CASSLEGPQGGPLHF.

This clonotype appeared many times. The chain combines TRBV14 with TRBJ2-2; D gene ambiguous. The length of the CDR3 is 14 residues. V shed 3 bases and J shed 10 bases, with 15 bases lying between them. Germline loops: CDR1 SGHDN, CDR2 FVKESK. CDR3 bases: TGTGCCAGCAGCCATATTCTCGGATATTCGGAGCTGTTTTTT. This translates into CASSHILGYSELFF.

This clonotype occurred many times. J is TRBJ2-6 and V is TRBV7-2; TRBD1 might be the D (5 bases). Germline values: CDR1 SGHTA, CDR2 FQGNSA. CDR3 length equals 17 residues. V lost 6 bases and J lost 0, with 15 bases in between. CDR3 residues: CASSRRRVGSGANVLTF. CDR3 DNA: TGTGCCAGCAGTCGTCGCAGGGTTGGCTCTGGGGCCAACGTCCTGACTTTC.